The source of this TCR beta chain is a study of vaccination and CD4 T cells after COVID-19. Overall study context: Cells were stimulated with overlapping spike peptide pools from SARS-CoV-2, HCoV-NL63, HCoV-OC43 and HCoV-229E.

As to treatment: approximately nine-day PBMC culture with coronavirus spike peptide pools or control peptides (ViraFEST assay). The authors cultured two million PBMCs per well with around 10 IU/ml IL-2 and about 9.4 ug/ml peptide pools. This CDR3 has 15 amino acids. V trimming: 2 bases; J trimming: 7 bases; junction bases outside the gene matches: 2. Germline V CDR1 and CDR2: SEHNR, FQNEAQ (reference sequence). The Oncomine TCR Beta short-read assay sequenced DNA from cultured CD4+ T cells. Using its own MiXCR run on the PCR reads, TCRdb lists one record per CDR3 protein. The sample carries about 12,000 distinct CDR3 sequences, 40% to 60% recorded once. This clonotype occurred a few times. Its antigen is not identified. Overall study findings and caveats: Only relatively few convalescent patients were studied, and early post-infection timepoints were not analyzed.

The rearrangement links TRBV7-9 to TRBJ1-6, with 10 bases that match TRBD1. The specimen sequenced was CD4+ T cells from blood, cultured in vitro. This TCR was sampled from a human donor who had recovered from COVID-19. CDR3 sequence reads: CASSLTGQGNSPLHF. The CDR3 DNA follows: TGTGCCAGCAGCTTAACGGGACAGGGGAATTCACCCCTCCACTTT.